This entry concerns a single TCR beta chain. No antigen is known for it. There are no base qualities to consult, and no much larger clone falls within one base. Each collaborating institution followed its own protocols to collect whole blood in K2EDTA tubes. For TCRbeta analysis, collaborators shipped samples in one of three forms: frozen whole blood, isolated PBMCs, or DNA extracted from either of those sample types. The sample is drawn from a study of blood T cell repertoires in COVID-19 (dated by TCRdb to about 2020). Notes on the research overall: Collaborator samples came from the United States, Italy and Spain and covered acute and convalescent phases of COVID-19. A de-identified subject ID, COVID-19 status, age in years and sex were almost always included in the sample metadata. Deeply sampled blood TCRbeta repertoires from subjects exposed to, actively infected with, or recovered from COVID-19 were included in the dataset. The repertoires were released in a freely available public database intended as a resource for research on the immune response to SARS-CoV-2. Where available, HLA class I and class II types were obtained from metadata supplied by the sample provider rather than from assay-based typing. Samples came from the ongoing ImmuneRACE study (first 160 participants) plus 1,254 subjects from 6 global collaborators. The material from the prospective study consisted of cDNA or gDNA derived from T cells, B-cell-depleted T cells, or PBMCs. General findings and caveats noted by the study authors: How much clinical and demographic metadata was included differed by source and by participant, and the metadata was provided uncurated.

The immunoSEQ Assay, a bias-controlled multiplex PCR, was used to amplify TCRbeta CDR3 regions from genomic DNA. The study's processing was this. Nucleated cell counts per sample were estimated from amplification of reference gene primers within the assay. Sequence reads were collapsed and filtered to measure the absolute abundance of every unique TCRbeta CDR3 rearrangement. For each sample, productive Simpson clonality was calculated by taking the square root of Simpson's diversity index across productive rearrangements. TCRdb took over this immuneACCESS table, retaining in-frame rearrangements with V and J assigned. Such tables are incomplete; in checked studies, under half of the missing clones stem from an unresolved V gene, and the remainder is unexplained. The V and J calls and the clone size are those of that table, but D and trimming were determined from the DNA. In this sample the table shows 50,000 to 65,000 clones, roughly 74% of which occur a single time. Of the sample, approximately 28% is held by the ten largest clones.

The CDR3 holds 15 amino acids from the cysteine to the phenylalanine. This entry keeps only the CDR3 DNA: 45 bases, framed from base 1. V was cut back by 6 bases and J by 1 base, leaving a gap of 14 bases between them. Taken from the germline V gene, the CDR1 and CDR2 loops are MDHEN and SYDVKM. The chain is assembled from TRBV28 and TRBJ2-3; perhaps TRBD2 is the D gene, with 5 bases matching. The source material was peripheral blood. The sequence derives from a woman of 80 years or more with acute or convalescent COVID-19. The CDR3 reads as follows: CASSERRVGTDTQYF. The nucleotide sequence is given as TGTGCCAGCAGCGAGCGGAGAGTCGGCACAGATACGCAGTATTTT.